The clone carrying this T cell receptor (beta chain) came up a few times. The target antigen is unknown. The source of the sample is a study of PD-1 blockade in classical Hodgkin lymphoma. TCRdb's table, derived via immunoSEQ multiplex PCR, lists solely in-frame clones and lacks some. The sample yields roughly 7,000 clones, approximately 85% seen once. Every single patient, without exception, relapsed after autologous stem cell transplantation, and brentuximab vedotin exposure varied. Best response was recorded as complete response, partial response or progressive disease. General study findings and limits: CD4+ TCR diversity, unlike CD8+, climbed significantly by C4D1. Healthy donors were reported to have higher baseline TCR diversity than newly diagnosed patients. Factors driving the repertoire differences, possibly disease activity or prior therapy, remain undefined.

The CDR3 covers 12 residues. Trimming stripped 6 bases from V and 3 bases from J, with 8 bases between. Germline V gives CDR1 WSHSY, CDR2 SAAADI. Sequenced material: peripheral blood mononuclear cells (PBMCs), taken at baseline. The receptor comes from a human donor with classical Hodgkin lymphoma. This chain joins TRBV10-2 and TRBJ1-1, with a tentative D call TRBD1 (5 bases). For the CDR3, the DNA is TGCGCCAGCAGACAACAGGACACTGAAGCTTTCTTT. Its translation: CASRQQDTEAFF.